Listed here is a single T cell receptor beta chain. Its antigen remains unidentified. Per-nucleotide qualities are absent, and no much larger clonotype sits a single base away. Whole blood was collected in K2EDTA tubes by collaborating institutions according to the institutions' own protocols. For TCRbeta analysis, collaborators shipped samples in one of three forms: frozen whole blood, isolated PBMCs, or DNA extracted from either of those sample types. The immunoSEQ Assay, a bias-controlled multiplex PCR, was used to amplify TCRbeta CDR3 regions from genomic DNA. In the authors' own workflow: The number of nucleated cells in each sample was estimated by amplification of reference gene primers within the assay. To quantify the absolute abundance of each unique TCRbeta CDR3 rearrangement, sequence reads were collapsed and filtered. For each sample, productive Simpson clonality was calculated as the square root of Simpson's diversity index over productive rearrangements. TCRdb holds this immuneACCESS table with in-frame rearrangements only. Some clones are missing; in checked studies, unresolved V genes explain under half, and the rest has no known cause. V, J and clone size were drawn from that table, and D and trimming were deduced from the DNA. In this sample the table shows 150,000 to 200,000 clones, more than 75% of which occur a single time. The biggest ten clones account for roughly a sixth of the sample.

This sample was taken from a study of blood T cell repertoires in COVID-19 (dated by TCRdb to about 2020). The study in broad terms: Samples from collaborators originated in the United States, Italy and Spain and spanned both the acute and convalescent phases of COVID-19. The material from the prospective study consisted of cDNA or gDNA derived from T cells, B-cell-depleted T cells, or PBMCs. Subjects who had been exposed to COVID-19, were actively infected with it, or had recovered from it provided the deeply sampled blood TCRbeta repertoires that made up the dataset. The repertoires were released in a freely available public database meant as a resource for research on the immune response to SARS-CoV-2. Samples came from the ongoing ImmuneRACE study (first 160 participants) plus 1,254 subjects from 6 global collaborators. A de-identified subject ID, COVID-19 status, age in years and sex were almost always included in the sample metadata. Where available, HLA class I and class II types were taken from metadata supplied by the sample provider and were not determined by assay-based typing.

The full study reports these points: The amount of clinical and demographic metadata varied by source and participant and was provided uncurated.

Counted from cysteine to phenylalanine, this CDR3 has 15 amino acids. The CDR3 DNA has 45 bases and is translated from base 1. Trimming takes 2 bases from V and 8 bases from J, and the germline ends sit 18 bases apart. The CDR1 and CDR2 encoded by the germline V gene are SNHLY and FYNNEI. This receptor was identified in a man aged 55 to 70 with active or convalescent COVID-19. The rearranged chain carries TRBV2 and TRBJ1-1; TRBD1 is possibly the D segment (5 matching bases). The sequencing sample was made of peripheral blood. CDR3 protein: CASSEPGFRGVEAFF. The bases are TGTGCCAGCAGTGAACCCGGGTTTCGGGGGGTAGAAGCTTTCTTT.